This T cell receptor beta chain was identified in a study of cytomegalovirus exposure and HLA in healthy donors. Study as a whole: Later, an analysis reported that the 100 to 150 validation repertoires had used the same platform as the 666 first-cohort repertoires.

Sequenced by immunoSEQ multiplex PCR; TCRdb stores in-frame clones only, minus some. In the table there are under 65,000 clones, about 95% of which are singletons. Per germline, CDR1 SEHNR and CDR2 FQNEAQ (reference sequence). The CDR3 extends over 13 amino acids. V gave up 3 bases and J gave up 5 bases; unmatched junction bases: 1. Material for sequencing was PBMCs. The V gene is TRBV7-9, the J gene TRBJ1-5; 7 bases line up with TRBD1. The sequence was collected from a woman aged 18-29 years in good health and CMV-seropositive. The CDR3 region has the DNA TGTGCCAGCAGCTTTGACAGGGATCAGCCCCAGCATTTT. It specifies CASSFDRDQPQHF. The full variable domain, its missing parts supplied by reference TRBV7-9 and TRBJ1-5, is DTGVSQNPRHKITKRGQNVTFRCDPISEHNRLYWYRQTLGQGPEFLTYFQNEAQLEKSRLLSDRFSAERPKGSFSTLEIQRTEQGDSAMYLCASSFDRDQPQHFGDGTRLSIL.